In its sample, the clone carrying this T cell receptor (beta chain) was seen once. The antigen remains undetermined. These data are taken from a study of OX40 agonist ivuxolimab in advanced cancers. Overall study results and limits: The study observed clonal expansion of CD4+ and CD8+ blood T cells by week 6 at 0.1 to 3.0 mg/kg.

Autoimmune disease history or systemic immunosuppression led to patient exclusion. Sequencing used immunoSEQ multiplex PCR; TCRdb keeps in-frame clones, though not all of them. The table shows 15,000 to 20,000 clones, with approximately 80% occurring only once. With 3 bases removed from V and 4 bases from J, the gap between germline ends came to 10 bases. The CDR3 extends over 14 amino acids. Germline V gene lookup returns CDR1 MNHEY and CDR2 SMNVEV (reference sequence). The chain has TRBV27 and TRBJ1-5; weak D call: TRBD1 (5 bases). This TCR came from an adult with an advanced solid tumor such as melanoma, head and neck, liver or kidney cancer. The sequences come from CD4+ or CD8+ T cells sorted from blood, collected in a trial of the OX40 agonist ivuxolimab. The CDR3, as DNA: TGTGCCAGCAGTTTTGTCCGGGGGAATCAGCCCCAGCATTTT. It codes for CASSFVRGNQPQHF.